Each of the 4 T cell receptor beta chains below was sequenced from the same sample in a study of cytomegalovirus exposure and HLA in healthy donors. The PCR contained 60 Vbeta and 13 Jbeta primers. The protocol was immunoSEQ multiplex PCR, while the TCRdb copy is restricted to in-frame clones and leaves out a portion. The table includes some 170,000 clones, approximately 80% detected once. Sequenced material: PBMCs. The receptors were sampled from a young woman in good health and CMV-seropositive.

This chain uses TRBV7-9 with TRBJ1-1; D gene unclear. Trimming took off 3 bases at V and 3 bases at J, with 8 bases between the two ends. Germline lookup yields CDR1 SEHNR and CDR2 FQNEAQ (reference sequence). The CDR3 totals 13 residues. The CDR3, as DNA: TGTGCCAGCAGCTTTGAACGGGACACTGAAGCTTTCTTT. Its translation: CASSFERDTEAFF.

The chain combines TRBV11-1 with TRBJ1-1; weak D call: TRBD1 (6 bases). With 3 bases removed from V and 6 bases from J, the gap between germline ends came to 17 bases. The CDR3 covers 15 residues. The germline V gene encodes CDR1 SGHAT and CDR2 FQDESV (reference sequence). CDR3 coding DNA: TGTGCCAGCAGCTTGTTGGACAGTGTCGGTGCTGAAGCTTTCTTT. Translation: CASSLLDSVGAEAFF.

V is TRBV19 and J is TRBJ1-1, with D perhaps matching TRBD1 (6 bases). The CDR3 runs 16 residues. CDR1 and CDR2 from the germline V gene are LNHDA and SQIVND (reference sequence). With 6 bases removed from V and 6 bases from J, the gap between germline ends came to 23 bases. CDR3 region: CASRTTSTGGLAEAFF. The CDR3 DNA sequence: TGTGCCAGTAGGACGACCTCGACAGGCGGTTTAGCTGAAGCTTTCTTT.

CDR3: CASSIASGTGDRRSNQPQHF. The CDR3 DNA follows: TGTGCCAGTAGTATAGCGTCCGGGACAGGGGATCGGAGGAGCAATCAGCCCCAGCATTTT. The chain uses TRBV19 and TRBJ1-5; TRBD1 agrees at 10 bases. Losses at the gene ends were 1 base for V and 1 base for J; bases not matched to a gene: 13. CDR3 length: 20 amino acids. Per germline, CDR1 LNHDA and CDR2 SQIVND (reference sequence).